The source of this T cell receptor beta chain is a study of T-cell reconstitution after alpha-beta-depleted transplantation in children. During its preparation, the TCRbeta library received unique molecular identifiers. TCRdb re-called the PCR reads with MiXCR, one entry per CDR3 protein. The sample includes some 600,000 distinct CDR3 sequences, 16% of them seen just once. V was clipped by 1 base and J by 2 bases, with 10 bases between them. Per germline, CDR1 SGHTA and CDR2 FQGNSA. The CDR3 is 15 residues long. This chain connects TRBV7-2 to TRBJ2-3; D might be TRBD1 or TRBD2, each matching 6 bases. The sample consisted of PBMCs from the stem cell graft donor, taken from the stem cell graft. The sequence was collected from a human donor who donated a stem cell graft to a child with acute myeloid leukemia. CDR3 coding DNA: TGTGCCAGCAGCTTAGTGGGGGGCCTCACAGATACGCAGTATTTT. Translated, it gives CASSLVGGLTDTQYF.